This T cell receptor (beta chain) was sequenced for a study of T cell clonotyping in hematopoietic cell transplantation. Study summary: Recipient samples before transplant were obtained post-cytoreduction.

Sample time point: recipient sample about 28 days before transplant, after cytoreduction. The study, taken as a whole, reports: Graft donor and pretransplant recipient Inverse Simpson Index values predicted broader posttransplant TCR diversity. Recipient TCR diversity dropped after transplant; expanded clonotypes rose from day 30 to 180. Few recipient clonotypes overlapped donors; over 97% were de novo at given depth.

With respect to this clone: Its antigen is not identified.

The assay was immunoSEQ multiplex PCR, and TCRdb's table has in-frame clones only and misses some. The repertoire holds some 30,000 clones, with roughly 80% as singletons. The CDR3 spans 14 residues. Germline lookup yields CDR1 GTSNPN and CDR2 SVGIG (reference sequence). The ends lost 0 bases at V and 5 bases at J; junction bases unmatched: 3. This receptor was identified in a woman in her twenties or thirties with chronic myeloid leukemia. Some clones in this sample may be carry-over from other donors' samples. The starting material was peripheral blood mononuclear cells, obtained before stem cell transplant. The chain recombines TRBV30 with TRBJ2-1; TRBD2 matches at 8 bases. CDR3 residues: CAWSVHGGDNEQFF. CDR3 bases: TGTGCCTGGAGTGTACACGGGGGGGACAATGAGCAGTTCTTC.